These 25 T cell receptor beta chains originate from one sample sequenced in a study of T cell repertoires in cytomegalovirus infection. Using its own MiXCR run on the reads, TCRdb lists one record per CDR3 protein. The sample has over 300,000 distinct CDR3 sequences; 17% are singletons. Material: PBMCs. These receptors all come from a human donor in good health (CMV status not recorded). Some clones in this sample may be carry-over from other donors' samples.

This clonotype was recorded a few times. CDR3 sequence (DNA): TGTGCCAGCAGTTACAGGGCGGGGAATCAGCCCCAGCATTTT. As protein: CASSYRAGNQPQHF. The chain couples TRBV6-6 to TRBJ1-5, with D unclear. CDR3 length: 14 amino acids. Germline values: CDR1 MNHNY, CDR2 SVGAGI (reference sequence). V was pared by 2 bases and J by 4 bases, with 9 bases between.

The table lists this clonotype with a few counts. The CDR3 DNA reads TGTGCCACCAGCAGAGAAGTCGGGGGAGTTGGCTACACCTTC. The encoded protein is CATSREVGGVGYTF. This rearrangement joins TRBV15 to TRBJ1-2, with a weak D call TRBD1 (5 bases). Germline assignment: CDR1 LNHNV and CDR2 YYDKDF (reference sequence). V lost 0 bases and J lost 7, with 12 bases in between. This CDR3 spans 14 amino acids.

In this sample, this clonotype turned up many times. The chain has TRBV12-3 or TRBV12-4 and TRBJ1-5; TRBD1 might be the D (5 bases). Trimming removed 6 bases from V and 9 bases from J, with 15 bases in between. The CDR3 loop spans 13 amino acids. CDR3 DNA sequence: TGTGCCAGCAGAAACCAGGGTACGGGGCCCCAGCATTTT. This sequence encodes CASRNQGTGPQHF.

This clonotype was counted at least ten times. CDR3 nucleotide sequence: TGTGCCAGCAGCTCGGAGACAGGGGGCAATCAGCCCCAGCATTTT. Residues: CASSSETGGNQPQHF. The chain has TRBV7-2 and TRBJ1-5, with 8 nucleotides matching TRBD1. Germline V gene lookup returns CDR1 SGHTA and CDR2 FQGNSA. J lost 2 bases, V lost 4 bases, and 4 bases had no gene match. The CDR3 loop spans 15 amino acids.

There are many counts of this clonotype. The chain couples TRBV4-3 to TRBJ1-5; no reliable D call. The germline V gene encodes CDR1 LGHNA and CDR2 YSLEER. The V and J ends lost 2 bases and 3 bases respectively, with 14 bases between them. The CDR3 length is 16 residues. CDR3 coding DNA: TGCGCCAGCAGCCAAAACCTGGGGAGTCACAATCAGCCCCAGCATTTT. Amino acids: CASSQNLGSHNQPQHF.

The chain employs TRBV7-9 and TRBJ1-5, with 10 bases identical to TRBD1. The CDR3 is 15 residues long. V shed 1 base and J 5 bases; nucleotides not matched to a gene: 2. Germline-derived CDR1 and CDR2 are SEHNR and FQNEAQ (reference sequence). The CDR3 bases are TGTGCCAGCAGCTTAGGCGGGACAGGGGATCAGCCCCAGCATTTT. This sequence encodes CASSLGGTGDQPQHF.

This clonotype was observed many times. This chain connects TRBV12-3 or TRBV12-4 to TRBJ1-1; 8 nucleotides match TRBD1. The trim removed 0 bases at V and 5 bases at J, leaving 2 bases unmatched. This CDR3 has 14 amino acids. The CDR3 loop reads CASSLADRGTEAFF. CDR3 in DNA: TGTGCCAGCAGTTTAGCCGACAGGGGAACTGAAGCTTTCTTT.

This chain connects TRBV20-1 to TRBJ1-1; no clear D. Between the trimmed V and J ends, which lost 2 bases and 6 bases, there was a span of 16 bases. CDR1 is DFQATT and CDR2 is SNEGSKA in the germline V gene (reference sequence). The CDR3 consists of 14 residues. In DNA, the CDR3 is TGCAGTGCTAGATTGGGAGGGCCTGGCGCTGAAGCTTTCTTT. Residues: CSARLGGPGAEAFF.

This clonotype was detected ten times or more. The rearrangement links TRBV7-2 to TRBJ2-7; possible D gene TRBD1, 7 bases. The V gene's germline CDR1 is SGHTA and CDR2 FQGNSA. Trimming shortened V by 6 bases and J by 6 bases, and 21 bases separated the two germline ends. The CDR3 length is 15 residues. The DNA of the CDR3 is TGTGCCAGCAGTGATAGACAGGGACTGTGGGGCGAGCAGTACTTC. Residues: CASSDRQGLWGEQYF.

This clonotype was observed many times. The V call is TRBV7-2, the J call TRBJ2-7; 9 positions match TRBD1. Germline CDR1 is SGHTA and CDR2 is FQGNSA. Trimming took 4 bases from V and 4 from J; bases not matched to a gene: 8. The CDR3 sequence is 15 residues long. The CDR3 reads CASSSTPGTGYEQYF. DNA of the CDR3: TGTGCCAGCAGCTCAACCCCCGGGACAGGGTACGAGCAGTACTTC. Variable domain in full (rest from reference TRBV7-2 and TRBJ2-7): GAGVSQSPSNKVTEKGKDVELRCDPISGHTALYWYRQSLGQGLEFLIYFQGNSAPDKSGLPSDRFSAERTGGSVSTLTIQRTQQEDSAVYLCASSSTPGTGYEQYFGPGTRLTVT.

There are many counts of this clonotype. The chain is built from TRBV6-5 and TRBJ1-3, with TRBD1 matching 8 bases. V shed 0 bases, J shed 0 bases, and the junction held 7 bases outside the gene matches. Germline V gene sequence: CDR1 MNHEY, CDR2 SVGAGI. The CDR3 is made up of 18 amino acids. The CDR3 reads CASSYSRTGGHSGNTIYF. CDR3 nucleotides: TGTGCCAGCAGTTACTCACGCACAGGGGGACACTCTGGAAACACCATATATTTT.

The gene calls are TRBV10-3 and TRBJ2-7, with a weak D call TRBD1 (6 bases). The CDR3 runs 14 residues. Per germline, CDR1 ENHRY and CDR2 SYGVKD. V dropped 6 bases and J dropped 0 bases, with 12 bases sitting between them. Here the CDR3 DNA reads TGTGCCATCAGAGCACAGGGAAACTCCTACGAGCAGTACTTC. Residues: CAIRAQGNSYEQYF.

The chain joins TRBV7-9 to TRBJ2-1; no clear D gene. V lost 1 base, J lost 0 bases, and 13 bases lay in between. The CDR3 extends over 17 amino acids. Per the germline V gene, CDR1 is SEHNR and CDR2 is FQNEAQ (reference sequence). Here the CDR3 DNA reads TGTGCCAGCAGCTTAGGTTACCGTATTAGCTCCTACAATGAGCAGTTCTTC. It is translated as CASSLGYRISSYNEQFF.

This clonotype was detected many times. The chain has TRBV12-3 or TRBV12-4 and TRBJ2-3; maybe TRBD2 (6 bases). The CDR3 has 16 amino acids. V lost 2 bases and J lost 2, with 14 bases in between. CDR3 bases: TGTGCCAGCAGTTTAAGCGGGCTAGCCCCCACAGATACGCAGTATTTT. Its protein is CASSLSGLAPTDTQYF.

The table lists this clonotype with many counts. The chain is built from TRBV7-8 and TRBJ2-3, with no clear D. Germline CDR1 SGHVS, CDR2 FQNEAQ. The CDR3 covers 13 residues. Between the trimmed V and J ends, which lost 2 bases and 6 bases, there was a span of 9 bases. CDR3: CASSLTNWDTQYF. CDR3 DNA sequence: TGTGCCAGCAGCTTAACTAATTGGGATACGCAGTATTTT.

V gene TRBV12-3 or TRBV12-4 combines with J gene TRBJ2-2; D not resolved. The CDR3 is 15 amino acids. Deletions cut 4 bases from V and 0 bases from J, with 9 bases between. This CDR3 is CASSSSGTNTGELFF. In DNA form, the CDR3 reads TGTGCCAGCAGTTCTTCTGGTACGAACACCGGGGAGCTGTTTTTT.

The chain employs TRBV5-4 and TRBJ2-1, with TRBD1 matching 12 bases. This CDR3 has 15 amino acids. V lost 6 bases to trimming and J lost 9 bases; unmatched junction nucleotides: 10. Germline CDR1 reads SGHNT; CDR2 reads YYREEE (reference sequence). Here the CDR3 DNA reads TGTGCCAGCAACCGAACCGGGACAGGGGGCACTGAGCAGTTCTTC. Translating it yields CASNRTGTGGTEQFF. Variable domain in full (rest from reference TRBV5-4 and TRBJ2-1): ETGVTQSPTHLIKTRGQQVTLRCSSQSGHNTVSWYQQALGQGPQFIFQYYREEENGRGNFPPRFSGLQFPNYSSELNVNALELDDSALYLCASNRTGTGGTEQFFGPGTRLTVL.

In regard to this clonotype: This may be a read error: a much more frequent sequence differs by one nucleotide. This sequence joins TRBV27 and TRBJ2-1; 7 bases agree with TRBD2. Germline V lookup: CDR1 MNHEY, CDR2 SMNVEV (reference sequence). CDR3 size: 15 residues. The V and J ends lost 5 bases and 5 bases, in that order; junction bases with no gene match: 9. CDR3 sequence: CASSPPRGSNNEQFF. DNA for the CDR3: TGTGCCAGCAGTCCCCCGCGGGGGTCTAACAATGAGCAGTTCTTC.

The DNA of the CDR3 is TGTGCCAGCAGCCTAAGAGCAGAGAACACTGAAGCTTTCTTT. Protein product: CASSLRAENTEAFF. This chain joins TRBV9 and TRBJ1-1, with D hard to call. This CDR3 is built from 14 residues. Germline V gene lookup returns CDR1 SGDLS and CDR2 YYNGEE. Trimming took off 4 bases at V and 1 base at J, with 11 bases between the two ends.

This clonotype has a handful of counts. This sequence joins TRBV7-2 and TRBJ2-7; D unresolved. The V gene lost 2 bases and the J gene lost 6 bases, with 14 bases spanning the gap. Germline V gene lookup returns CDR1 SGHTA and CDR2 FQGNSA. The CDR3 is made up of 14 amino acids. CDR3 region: CASSLFGLGGEQYF. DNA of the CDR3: TGTGCCAGCAGCTTATTCGGGCTAGGCGGCGAGCAGTACTTC.

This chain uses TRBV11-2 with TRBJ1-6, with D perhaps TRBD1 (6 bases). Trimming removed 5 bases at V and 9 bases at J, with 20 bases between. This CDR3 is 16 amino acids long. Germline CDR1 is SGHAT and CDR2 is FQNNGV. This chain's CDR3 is CASSPPLQGTISPLHF. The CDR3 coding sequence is TGTGCCAGCAGCCCTCCGTTACAGGGCACTATTTCACCCCTCCACTTT.

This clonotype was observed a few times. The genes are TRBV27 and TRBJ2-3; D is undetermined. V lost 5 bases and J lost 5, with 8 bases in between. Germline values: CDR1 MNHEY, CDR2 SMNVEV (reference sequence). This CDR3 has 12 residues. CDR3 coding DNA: TGTGCCAGCAGTCAGTTGAGAGATACGCAGTATTTT. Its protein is CASSQLRDTQYF.

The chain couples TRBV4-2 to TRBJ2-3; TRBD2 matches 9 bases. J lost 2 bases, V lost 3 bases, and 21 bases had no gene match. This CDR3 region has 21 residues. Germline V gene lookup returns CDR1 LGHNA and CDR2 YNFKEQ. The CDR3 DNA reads TGTGCCAGCAGCCATGACCCCATTGCGGGGGGGCCGTTATCCGTCACAGATACGCAGTATTTT. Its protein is CASSHDPIAGGPLSVTDTQYF.

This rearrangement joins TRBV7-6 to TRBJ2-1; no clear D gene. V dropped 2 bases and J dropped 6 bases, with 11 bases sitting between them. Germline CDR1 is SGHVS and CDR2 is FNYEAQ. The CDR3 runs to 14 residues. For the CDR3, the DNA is TGTGCCAGCAGCTTACGGAACAGCTTCAATGAGCAGTTCTTC. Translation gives CASSLRNSFNEQFF. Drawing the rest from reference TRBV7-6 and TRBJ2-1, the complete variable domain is GAGVSQSPRYKVTKRGQDVALRCDPISGHVSLYWYRQALGQGPEFLTYFNYEAQQDKSGLPNDRFSAERPEGSISTLTIQRTEQRDSAMYRCASSLRNSFNEQFFGPGTRLTVL.

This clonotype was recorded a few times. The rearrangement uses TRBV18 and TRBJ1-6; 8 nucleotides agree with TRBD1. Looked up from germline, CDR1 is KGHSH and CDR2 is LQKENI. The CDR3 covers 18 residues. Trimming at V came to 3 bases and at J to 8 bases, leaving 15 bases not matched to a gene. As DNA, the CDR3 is TGTGCCAGCTCACCCGGACAGGGAACGCGGTCTATTTATTCACCCCTCCACTTT. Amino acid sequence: CASSPGQGTRSIYSPLHF.